The 12 T cell receptor beta chains below were found in one sample sequenced in a study of CD39 and CD103 CD8 tumor-infiltrating T cells. TCRdb's table, derived via immunoSEQ multiplex PCR, lists solely in-frame clones and lacks some. The sample has around 7,400 clones; approximately 66% are singletons. Source material: CD8+ T cells sorted from blood. The subset denotes: total memory CD8 T cells (CD45RA-CCR7+/-) from blood or uninvolved lymph node. The receptor set was obtained from a human donor with head and neck squamous cell carcinoma.

The chain recombines TRBV19 with TRBJ2-1, with D uncertain. The V gene's germline CDR1 is LNHDA and CDR2 SQIVND (reference sequence). The CDR3 sequence is 15 residues long. Trimming removed 0 bases at V and 5 bases at J, with 11 bases between. CDR3 protein: CASSIEFFKNNEQFF. CDR3 nucleotides: TGTGCCAGTAGTATAGAGTTTTTTAAGAACAATGAGCAGTTCTTC. The variable domain in full, completed from reference TRBV19 and TRBJ2-1, reads DGGITQSPKYLFRKEGQNVTLSCEQNLNHDAMYWYRQDPGQGLRLIYYSQIVNDFQKGDIAEGYSVSREKKESFPLTVTSAQKNPTAFYLCASSIEFFKNNEQFFGPGTRLTVL.

The J gene is TRBJ2-7, the V gene TRBV10-2; D gene uncertain. From germline, CDR1 is WSHSY and CDR2 SAAADI. The length of the CDR3 is 13 residues. V shed 0 bases and J shed 3 bases, with 6 bases lying between them. CDR3 coding DNA: TGCGCCAGCAGTGAGTCGAATAGCTACGAGCAGTACTTC. As protein: CASSESNSYEQYF.

The V call is TRBV9, the J call TRBJ2-1, with no clear D. V lost 0 bases, J lost 8 bases, and 15 bases lay in between. Per the germline V gene, CDR1 is SGDLS and CDR2 is YYNGEE. This CDR3 comprises 15 residues. The CDR3 DNA reads TGTGCCAGCAGCGTAGGACTCTCCGTCGGCGATGAGCAGTTCTTC. Its protein is CASSVGLSVGDEQFF.

This clone was detected once. This chain joins TRBV10-3 and TRBJ2-1; TRBD2 matches 12 bases. The V gene end was trimmed by 2 bases and the J gene end by 5 bases; junction bases not matched to a gene: 7. Germline CDR1 is ENHRY and CDR2 is SYGVKD. The CDR3 is 17 amino acids. CDR3 region: CAISETLLAGGDNEQFF. Here the CDR3 DNA reads TGTGCCATCAGTGAGACCCTACTAGCGGGAGGAGACAATGAGCAGTTCTTC.

The chain carries TRBV6-5 and TRBJ2-1, with TRBD2 as a possible D gene (6 bases). The germline CDR1 and CDR2 sequences are MNHEY and SVGAGI. V was shortened by 7 bases and J by 0 bases, with 13 bases between the two germline ends. The CDR3 runs to 15 residues. Written as DNA, the CDR3 is TGTGCCAGCAAGGTGGCGGGGAGCTCCTACAATGAGCAGTTCTTC. Its translation is CASKVAGSSYNEQFF.

The sample holds a few counts of this clone. This chain uses TRBV7-9 with TRBJ1-1, with D possibly being TRBD1 (5 bases). Germline V gene lookup returns CDR1 SEHNR and CDR2 FQNEAQ (reference sequence). The CDR3 has 17 amino acids. Trimming took off 1 base at V and 4 bases at J, with 19 bases between the two ends. The chain's CDR3 is CASSLGGLSDWGTEAFF. CDR3 bases: TGTGCCAGCAGCTTAGGGGGCCTCTCAGACTGGGGCACTGAAGCTTTCTTT.

This chain links TRBV11-2 with TRBJ2-2, with D hard to call. The CDR3 spans 15 residues. Trimming left V 4 bases short and J 3 bases short, with 12 bases between. Per germline, CDR1 SGHAT and CDR2 FQNNGV. As DNA, the CDR3 is TGTGCCAGCAGCTCCACCACGCCATACACCGGGGAGCTGTTTTTT. It yields the protein CASSSTTPYTGELFF.

The chain carries TRBV29-1 and TRBJ2-1; D unclear. Trimming took off 6 bases at V and 7 bases at J, with 7 bases between the two ends. There are 10 residues in the CDR3. Germline V gene sequence: CDR1 SQVTM, CDR2 ANQGSEA. CDR3 region: CSVVRNEQFF. Here the CDR3 DNA reads TGCAGCGTGGTGAGAAATGAGCAGTTCTTC.

The rearrangement joins TRBV11-3 to TRBJ2-3, with 13 bases aligning to TRBD2. CDR3 length: 15 residues. The germline V gene has CDR1 SGHNT and CDR2 YENEEA. J was trimmed by 3 bases and V by 5 bases; bases with no gene match: 2. In DNA form, the CDR3 reads TGTGCCAGCAGCAGACTAGCGGGGGGTACAGATACGCAGTATTTT. It codes for CASSRLAGGTDTQYF.

The chain has TRBV28 and TRBJ2-1; the match to TRBD2 covers 12 bases. The CDR3 is 16 residues long. Germline V gives CDR1 MDHEN, CDR2 SYDVKM. Trimming took 6 bases from V and 3 from J; bases not matched to a gene: 6. CDR3 in amino acids: CASSPTSGGLYNEQFF. The CDR3 nucleotides are TGTGCCAGCAGCCCGACTAGCGGGGGCCTCTACAATGAGCAGTTCTTC.

The chain has TRBV30 and TRBJ1-2; TRBD1 agrees at 7 bases. CDR3 length: 17 residues. The germline V gene encodes CDR1 GTSNPN and CDR2 SVGIG (reference sequence). Losses at the gene ends were 0 bases for V and 2 bases for J; bases not matched to a gene: 12. CDR3 sequence reads: CAWSVLGGRELNYGYTF. The CDR3 coding sequence is TGTGCCTGGAGTGTACTAGGGGGCAGGGAGCTCAACTATGGCTACACCTTC.

The chain employs TRBV4-3 and TRBJ2-5; TRBD2 matches at 8 bases. CDR3 size: 17 residues. V gave up 0 bases and J gave up 0 bases; unmatched junction bases: 6. The germline CDR1 and CDR2 sequences are LGHNA and YSLEER. CDR3 residues: CASSQDSELADQETQYF. Written as DNA, the CDR3 is TGCGCCAGCAGCCAAGATTCTGAACTAGCGGACCAAGAGACCCAGTACTTC.